This record covers a single TCR beta chain. Its matching antigen is unknown. The data were taken from a study of OX40 agonist ivuxolimab in advanced cancers. The method was immunoSEQ multiplex PCR; TCRdb's version includes in-frame clones alone and lacks a portion of them. The table records around 45,000 clones, 80% of them present only once. Study-level points and caveats: CD8+ T cells were the subset that, on average, had more expanded clones than CD4+.

From germline, CDR1 is SGHDN and CDR2 FVKESK. The germline V and J ends were trimmed by 1 base and 0 bases, with 4 bases remaining between them. The CDR3 runs to 13 residues. V usage is TRBV14 and J usage is TRBJ2-7; D gene ambiguous. The sequencing used CD4+ or CD8+ T cells sorted from blood, collected in a trial of the OX40 agonist ivuxolimab. This TCR came from an adult with an advanced solid tumor such as melanoma, head and neck, liver or kidney cancer. CDR3 DNA sequence: TGTGCCAGCAGCCAAGCTAACTCCTACGAGCAGTACTTC. Protein product: CASSQANSYEQYF.